This T cell receptor (beta chain) was found in a study of radiation and T cells in renal cell carcinoma. Method: immunoSEQ multiplex PCR; TCRdb's copy keeps in-frame clones and lacks some. The profile shows 150,000 to 200,000 clones, roughly 90% of them singletons. The V gene's germline CDR1 is KGHSH and CDR2 LQKENI. The V end was cut by 0 bases, the J end by 1 base, with 12 bases between. The CDR3 is 17 residues long. The time point was: blood 4 weeks post-SBRT, at nephrectomy. Treatment given: 15 Gy SBRT to primary tumor, nephrectomy 4 weeks later. The receptor comes from a woman aged 50 to 60 with renal cell carcinoma. V is TRBV18 and J is TRBJ2-2, with D unresolved. The starting material was blood, obtained from a patient whose treatment included radiotherapy and nephrectomy. CDR3 DNA sequence: TGTGCCAGCTCACCACCCGTTTGGACCCTGAACACCGGGGAGCTGTTTTTT. It codes for CASSPPVWTLNTGELFF.